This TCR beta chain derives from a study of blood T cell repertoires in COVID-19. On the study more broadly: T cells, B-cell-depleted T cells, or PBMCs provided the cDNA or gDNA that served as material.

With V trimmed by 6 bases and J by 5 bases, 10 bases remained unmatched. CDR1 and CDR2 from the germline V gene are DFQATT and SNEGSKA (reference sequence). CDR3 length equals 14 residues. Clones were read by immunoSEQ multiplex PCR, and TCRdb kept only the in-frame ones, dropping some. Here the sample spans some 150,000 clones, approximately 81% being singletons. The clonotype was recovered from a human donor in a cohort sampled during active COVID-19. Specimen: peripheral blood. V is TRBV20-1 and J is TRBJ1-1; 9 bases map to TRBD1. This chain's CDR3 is CSASGQGMGTEAFF. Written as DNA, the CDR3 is TGCAGTGCCAGTGGACAGGGGATGGGGACTGAAGCTTTCTTT.